The T cell receptor (beta chain) described here comes from a study of cytomegalovirus exposure and HLA in healthy donors. General study results and limits: In a later analysis, first-cohort TCR clusters were found to tend to co-occur in the approximately 110 validation repertoires. The classifier reportedly diagnosed cytomegalovirus status with high specificity and sensitivity.

Points on this clone: Its specificity is unknown.

TCRdb's copy holds only in-frame clones and misses some; the assay was immunoSEQ multiplex PCR. The table lists some 140,000 clones, around 88% of them singletons. The CDR3 runs to 17 residues. The chain couples TRBV21-1 to TRBJ1-5; TRBD1 is taken as the D call from the table, unchecked against the DNA. TRBV21-1 is a pseudogene segment. Sequencing was performed on PBMCs. The origin of this receptor is a man aged 18 to 30 in good health and CMV-seropositive. CDR3 region: CASSRSDRGHGNQPQHF. The CDR3 bases are TGTGCCAGCAGCAGATCTGACAGGGGGCACGGCAATCAGCCCCAGCATTTT.